The 15 T cell receptor beta chains presented below share a single source sample, sequenced in a study of CD8 T cells in ankylosing spondylitis. Study findings and constraints: A motif of under 10 highly homologous TCR beta variants was seen as apparently characteristic of ankylosing spondylitis blood.

TCRdb passed the 5' RACE reads through MiXCR, listing each CDR3 protein once. The sample has 400,000 or so distinct CDR3 sequences, 26% seen once. The antigens these receptors bind are not known. The sequenced sample consisted of blood, either unsorted or a sorted T cell fraction (not recorded which). The receptors originated from a male donor with ankylosing spondylitis.

This clonotype has more than one count but fewer than ten. The rearrangement links TRBV5-1 to TRBJ1-1; possible D gene TRBD1, 6 bases. Trimming took off 2 bases at V and 7 bases at J, with 15 bases between the two ends. The germline V gene has CDR1 SGHRS and CDR2 YFSETQ. This CDR3 is built from 14 residues. CDR3 DNA sequence: TGCGCCAGCAGCTTTGAAATGGGACAATTTGAAGCTTTCTTT. It specifies CASSFEMGQFEAFF.

The DNA for the CDR3 is TGTGCCAGCAGTCCCTATAACAGAATGAACACTGAAGCTTTCTTT. The encoded protein is CASSPYNRMNTEAFF. The chain uses TRBV12-3 or TRBV12-4 and TRBJ1-1, with D unclear. The CDR3 covers 15 residues. Trimming pared 5 bases from V and 0 bases from J, leaving 13 bases between.

This clonotype occurred a few times. At one end the junction does not follow the germline gene, possibly because of a read error. V and J are TRBV5-1 and TRBJ2-3; the match to TRBD1 covers 9 bases. This CDR3 spans 15 amino acids. Germline V gives CDR1 SGHRS, CDR2 YFSETQ. The CDR3 DNA sequence: TGTGCCAGCAGTTTAGAGGGACAGGGAACAGATACGCAGTATTTT. It is translated as CASSLEGQGTDTQYF.

This clonotype was recorded a few times. The V call is TRBV5-1, the J call TRBJ2-7; 8 bases fit TRBD1. The J segment lost 2 bases and the V segment lost 4 bases, leaving 5 bases of the junction unmatched. The CDR3 totals 14 residues. Germline CDR1 reads SGHRS; CDR2 reads YFSETQ. The CDR3 sequence is CASSGQGSTYEQYF. As DNA, the CDR3 is TGCGCCAGCAGCGGACAGGGTTCTACCTACGAGCAGTACTTC.

This clonotype turned up a few times. The CDR3 loop reads CASSLSPGATNEKLFF. For the CDR3, the DNA is TGTGCCAGCAGCCTTAGTCCGGGGGCAACTAATGAAAAACTGTTTTTT. The J gene is TRBJ1-4, the V gene TRBV7-9, with D possibly matching TRBD1 (5 bases). This CDR3 is built from 16 residues. The ends were cut back, 5 bases at V and 0 bases at J, with 13 bases in the middle. Germline values: CDR1 SEHNR, CDR2 FQNEAQ (reference sequence).

The chain links TRBV5-8 to TRBJ2-3; 14 nucleotides match TRBD2. V shed 0 bases, J shed 5 bases, and the junction held 5 bases outside the gene matches. This CDR3 has 17 residues. Per the germline V gene, CDR1 is SGHTS and CDR2 is YDEGEE. CDR3: CASSLVGLAGVVDTQYF. The CDR3 DNA follows: TGTGCCAGCAGCTTGGTGGGACTAGCGGGAGTAGTAGATACGCAGTATTTT.

This chain uses TRBV20-1 with TRBJ2-4, with 9 bases fitting TRBD1. V shed 6 bases and J 4 bases; nucleotides not matched to a gene: 10. The germline CDR1 and CDR2 sequences are DFQATT and SNEGSKA (reference sequence). This CDR3 has 15 amino acids. The CDR3 loop reads CSAHGQGITKNIQYF. The CDR3 coding sequence is TGCAGTGCACACGGACAGGGGATCACTAAAAACATTCAGTACTTC.

This sequence joins TRBV27 and TRBJ1-2; D not resolved. V gave up 2 bases and J gave up 5 bases, with 15 bases separating them. CDR1 and CDR2 (germline): MNHEY, SMNVEV (reference sequence). The CDR3 covers 15 residues. The CDR3 protein is CASSLNLVGVYGYTF. The CDR3, as DNA: TGTGCCAGCAGTTTAAATCTAGTCGGTGTTTATGGCTACACCTTC.

V gene TRBV18 combines with J gene TRBJ2-5; 8 bases fit TRBD2. V shed 2 bases, J shed 1 base, and the junction held 9 bases outside the gene matches. The CDR3 totals 17 residues. Germline CDR1 and CDR2: KGHSH and LQKENI. The DNA of the CDR3 is TGTGCCAGCTCACCAATTTTAGCGGGGCTACTCCAAGAGACCCAGTACTTC. Its translation is CASSPILAGLLQETQYF. Full variable domain (outside the CDR3, taken from reference TRBV18 and TRBJ2-5): NAGVMQNPRHLVRRRGQEARLRCSPMKGHSHVYWYRQLPEEGLKFMVYLQKENIIDESGMPKERFSAEFPKEGPSILRIQQVVRGDSAAYFCASSPILAGLLQETQYFGPGTRLLVL.

The chain carries TRBV5-1 and TRBJ2-7; D remains unclear. Deletions cut 4 bases from V and 2 bases from J, with 16 bases between. The CDR3 contains 15 residues. Per the germline V gene, CDR1 is SGHRS and CDR2 is YFSETQ. The CDR3 spells CASSPIPRGTYEQYV. DNA of the CDR3: TGCGCCAGCAGCCCGATCCCTCGTGGAACCTACGAGCAGTACGTC.

This clonotype occurred a few times. The chain employs TRBV6-5 and TRBJ2-3, with no clear D. Per germline, CDR1 MNHEY and CDR2 SVGAGI. The CDR3 sequence is 17 residues long. The V and J ends lost 0 bases and 2 bases respectively, with 15 bases between them. The DNA for the CDR3 is TGTGCCAGCAGTTACTCGAAGGCCGGGTACCTCACAGATACGCAGTATTTT. Protein sequence: CASSYSKAGYLTDTQYF.

This clonotype was counted between two and nine times. The chain uses TRBV21-1 and TRBJ2-1; no DNA check was done on the table's D call, TRBD2. TRBV21-1 is marked as a pseudogene. This CDR3 spans 17 amino acids. The CDR3 here is CASSKAYSGRPYNEQFF. Here the CDR3 DNA reads TGTGCCAGCAGCAAAGCTTATAGCGGGAGGCCCTACAATGAGCAGTTCTTC.

This clonotype was seen a handful of times. This chain links TRBV6-1 with TRBJ1-2; D unclear. CDR1 and CDR2 from the germline V gene are MNHNS and SASEGT. V was shortened by 2 bases and J by 3 bases, with 10 bases between the two germline ends. This CDR3 contains 14 residues. CDR3 nucleotide sequence: TGTGCCAGCAGTGAAAGGGAGGGAGACTATGGCTACACCTTC. Translation gives CASSEREGDYGYTF.

The J gene is TRBJ2-3, the V gene TRBV7-6, with D perhaps TRBD1 or TRBD2 (5 bases each). This CDR3 has 15 residues. Germline V gene sequence: CDR1 SGHVS, CDR2 FNYEAQ. V lost 5 bases and J 0 bases, leaving 12 bases between the germline ends. CDR3 sequence (DNA): TGTGCCAGCAGCGACGGGACGCCTAGCACAGATACGCAGTATTTT. This gives the protein CASSDGTPSTDTQYF.

The chain couples TRBV10-2 to TRBJ2-1; 7 bases line up with TRBD2. Germline CDR1 is WSHSY and CDR2 is SAAADI. The V and J ends lost 8 bases and 10 bases, in that order; junction bases with no gene match: 8. The CDR3 spans 12 residues. CDR3: CASGGEREEQFF. In DNA form, the CDR3 reads TGCGCCAGCGGGGGGGAACGGGAGGAGCAGTTCTTC.